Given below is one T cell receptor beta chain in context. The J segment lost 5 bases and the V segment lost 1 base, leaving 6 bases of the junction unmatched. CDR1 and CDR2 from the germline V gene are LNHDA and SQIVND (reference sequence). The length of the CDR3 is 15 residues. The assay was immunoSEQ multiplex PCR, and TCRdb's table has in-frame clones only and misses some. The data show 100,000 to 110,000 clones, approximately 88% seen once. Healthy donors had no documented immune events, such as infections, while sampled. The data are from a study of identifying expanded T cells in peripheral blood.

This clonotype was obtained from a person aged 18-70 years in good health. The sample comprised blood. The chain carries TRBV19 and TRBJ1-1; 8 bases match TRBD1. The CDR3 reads CASSIAPTGGTEAFF. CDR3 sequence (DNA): TGTGCCAGTAGTATAGCCCCAACAGGGGGAACTGAAGCTTTCTTT.